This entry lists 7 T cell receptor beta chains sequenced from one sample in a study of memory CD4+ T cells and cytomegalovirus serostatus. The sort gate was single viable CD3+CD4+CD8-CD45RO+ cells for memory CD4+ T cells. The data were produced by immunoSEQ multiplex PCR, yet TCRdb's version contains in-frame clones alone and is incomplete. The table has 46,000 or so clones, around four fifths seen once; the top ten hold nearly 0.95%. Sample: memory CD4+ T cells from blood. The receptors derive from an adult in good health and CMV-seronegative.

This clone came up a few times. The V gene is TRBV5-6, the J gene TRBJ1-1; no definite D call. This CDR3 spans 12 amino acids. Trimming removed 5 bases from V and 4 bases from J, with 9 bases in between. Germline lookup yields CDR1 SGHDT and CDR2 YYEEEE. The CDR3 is CASRGIRTEAFF. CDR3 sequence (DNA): TGTGCCAGCAGGGGTATCCGCACTGAAGCTTTCTTT.

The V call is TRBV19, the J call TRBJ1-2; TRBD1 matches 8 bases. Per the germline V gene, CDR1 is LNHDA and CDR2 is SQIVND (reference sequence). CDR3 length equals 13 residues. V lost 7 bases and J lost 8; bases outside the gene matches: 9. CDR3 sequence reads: CASTKDRALGYTF. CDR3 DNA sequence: TGTGCCAGTACCAAGGACAGGGCCCTCGGCTACACCTTC. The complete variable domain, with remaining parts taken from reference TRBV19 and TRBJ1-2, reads DGGITQSPKYLFRKEGQNVTLSCEQNLNHDAMYWYRQDPGQGLRLIYYSQIVNDFQKGDIAEGYSVSREKKESFPLTVTSAQKNPTAFYLCASTKDRALGYTFGSGTRLTVV.

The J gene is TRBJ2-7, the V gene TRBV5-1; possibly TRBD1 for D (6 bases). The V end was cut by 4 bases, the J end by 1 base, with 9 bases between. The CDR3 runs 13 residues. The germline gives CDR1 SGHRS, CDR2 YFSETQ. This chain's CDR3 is CASSPGQSYEQYF. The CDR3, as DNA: TGCGCCAGCAGCCCCGGACAGTCCTACGAGCAGTACTTC.

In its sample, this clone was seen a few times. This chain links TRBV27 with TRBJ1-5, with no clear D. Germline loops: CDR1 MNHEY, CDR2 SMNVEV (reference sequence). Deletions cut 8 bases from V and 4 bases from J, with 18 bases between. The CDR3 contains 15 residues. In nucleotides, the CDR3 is TGTGCCAGCGCCCGATTGAGCCCGGTGAATCAGCCCCAGCATTTT. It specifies CASARLSPVNQPQHF.

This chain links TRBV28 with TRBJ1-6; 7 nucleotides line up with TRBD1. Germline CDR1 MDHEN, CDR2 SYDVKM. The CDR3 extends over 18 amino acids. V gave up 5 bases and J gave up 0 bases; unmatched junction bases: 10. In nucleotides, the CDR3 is TGTGCCAGCAGTATCTCGGGACAGTTTAGCTCCTATAATTCACCCCTCCACTTT. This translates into CASSISGQFSSYNSPLHF. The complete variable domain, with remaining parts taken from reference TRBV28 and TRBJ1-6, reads DVKVTQSSRYLVKRTGEKVFLECVQDMDHENMFWYRQDPGLGLRLIYFSYDVKMKEKGDIPEGYSVSREKKERFSLILESASTNQTSMYLCASSISGQFSSYNSPLHFGNGTRLTVT.

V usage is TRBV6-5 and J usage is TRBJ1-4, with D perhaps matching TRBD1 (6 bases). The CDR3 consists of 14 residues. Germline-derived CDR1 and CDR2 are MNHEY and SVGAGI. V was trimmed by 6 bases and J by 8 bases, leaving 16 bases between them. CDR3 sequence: CASRTDRSREKLFF. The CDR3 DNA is TGTGCCAGCAGGACGGACAGATCCCGCGAAAAACTGTTTTTT.

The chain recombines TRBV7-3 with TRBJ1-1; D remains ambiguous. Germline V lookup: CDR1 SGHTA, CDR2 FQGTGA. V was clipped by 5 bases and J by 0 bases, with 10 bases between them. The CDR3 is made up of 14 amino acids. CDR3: CASSGQVVNTEAFF. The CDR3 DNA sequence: TGTGCCAGCAGCGGGCAGGTCGTGAACACTGAAGCTTTCTTT.